Included here is one T cell receptor beta chain sequence, with context. The data derive from a study of radiation and T cells in renal cell carcinoma. Time point denoted: blood 2 weeks post-SBRT. Treatment in this sample: 15 Gy SBRT to primary tumor, nephrectomy 4 weeks later. TCRdb keeps only in-frame clones here, not all; method: immunoSEQ multiplex PCR. The data contain just under 80,000 clones, approximately 86% of them singletons. The germline CDR1 and CDR2 sequences are LGHNT and FRNRAP. J lost 5 bases, V lost 4 bases, and 10 bases had no gene match. This CDR3 region has 16 residues. The sequenced sample was blood, obtained from a patient whose treatment included radiotherapy and nephrectomy. The gene calls are TRBV12-5 and TRBJ2-1, with 8 bases aligning to TRBD2. This TCR came from a woman in her 50s with renal cell carcinoma. CDR3 sequence (DNA): TGTGCTAGTGGTTCCACCACAGCGGGGGAAAACAATGAGCAGTTCTTC. Translation: CASGSTTAGENNEQFF.